This entry lists 28 T cell receptor beta chains sequenced from one sample in a study of shared clonotypes between healthy human individuals. TCRdb's copy holds only in-frame clones and misses some; the assay was immunoSEQ multiplex PCR. The top ten hold 1.2% of the sample, which has about 1.4 million clones, roughly 96% seen once. Source material: naive CD4+ T cells sorted from blood. Subset denoted: CD45RA+ positively selected. The origin of the receptors is a man aged 25 to 40 in good health.

The chain combines TRBV28 with TRBJ1-2; TRBD1 aligns across 8 bases. The germline V gene has CDR1 MDHEN and CDR2 SYDVKM. This CDR3 spans 16 amino acids. J lost 4 bases, V lost 5 bases, and 12 bases had no gene match. The CDR3 DNA reads as TGTGCCAGCAGTATCCTAGACAGGGGTCGAGGCTATGGCTACACCTTC. Its translation is CASSILDRGRGYGYTF.

This chain joins TRBV5-4 and TRBJ2-3, with TRBD2 identical over 10 bases. V dropped 6 bases and J dropped 1; count of bases not matched to a gene: 5. The length of the CDR3 is 15 residues. The V gene's germline CDR1 is SGHNT and CDR2 YYREEE (reference sequence). This chain's CDR3 is CASTLGTSGTDTQYF. CDR3 in DNA: TGTGCCAGCACACTCGGGACTAGCGGCACAGATACGCAGTATTTT. The full variable domain, its missing parts supplied by reference TRBV5-4 and TRBJ2-3, is ETGVTQSPTHLIKTRGQQVTLRCSSQSGHNTVSWYQQALGQGPQFIFQYYREEENGRGNFPPRFSGLQFPNYSSELNVNALELDDSALYLCASTLGTSGTDTQYFGPGTRLTVL.

This CDR3 reads CASSLSTGGRDGYTF. CDR3 DNA: TGTGCCAGCAGTCTGTCGACAGGGGGCAGGGATGGCTACACCTTC. This sequence joins TRBV7-6 and TRBJ1-2; 10 nucleotides agree with TRBD1. The CDR3 runs 15 residues. Per germline, CDR1 SGHVS and CDR2 FNYEAQ. V dropped 6 bases and J dropped 6; count of bases not matched to a gene: 10.

CDR3 in DNA: TGTGCCAGCAGTTTAACGCAGCAAGCTTTCTTT. This codes for CASSLTQQAFF. The rearrangement joins TRBV28 to TRBJ1-1; D remains unclear. V lost 2 bases to trimming and J lost 9 bases, with 7 bases between them. Germline V lookup: CDR1 MDHEN, CDR2 SYDVKM. CDR3 length equals 11 residues.

The rearrangement links TRBV4-3 to TRBJ2-7; D is unresolved. The CDR3 is 16 amino acids. From germline, CDR1 is LGHNA and CDR2 YSLEER. Between the trimmed V and J ends, which lost 1 base and 2 bases, there was a span of 15 bases. CDR3 DNA sequence: TGCGCCAGCAGCCAAGTTGACGGCATTAGGCCCTACGAGCAGTACTTC. It translates to CASSQVDGIRPYEQYF.

The chain has TRBV5-1 and TRBJ1-5; no firm D call. With 2 bases removed from V and 4 bases from J, the gap between germline ends came to 10 bases. This CDR3 has 14 amino acids. Germline V CDR1 and CDR2: SGHRS, YFSETQ. The CDR3 loop is CASSFDAGNQPQHF. CDR3 bases: TGCGCCAGCAGCTTTGATGCGGGTAATCAGCCCCAGCATTTT.

J is TRBJ2-5 and V is TRBV7-9; 9 bases align to TRBD2. This CDR3 comprises 15 residues. CDR1 and CDR2 from the germline V gene are SEHNR and FQNEAQ (reference sequence). V dropped 4 bases and J dropped 4; count of bases not matched to a gene: 7. CDR3 coding DNA: TGTGCCAGCAGCTATACCGGGACTAGCATAGAGACCCAGTACTTC. Translation: CASSYTGTSIETQYF.

This chain joins TRBV7-2 and TRBJ1-2, with 10 bases identical to TRBD1. CDR1 is SGHTA, CDR2 FQGNSA, per germline. V shed 5 bases, J shed 2 bases, and the junction held 5 bases outside the gene matches. The CDR3 length is 15 residues. CDR3 bases: TGTGCCAGCAGCATGCTGGGACAGGGGAACTATGGCTACACCTTC. Protein product: CASSMLGQGNYGYTF.

The chain uses TRBV20-1 and TRBJ1-2, with TRBD1 as a possible D gene (6 bases). V lost 8 bases and J 2 bases, leaving 9 bases between the germline ends. This CDR3 has 11 amino acids. CDR1 is DFQATT and CDR2 is SNEGSKA in the germline V gene (reference sequence). CDR3 DNA sequence: TGCAGTTCCGGGACAAACTATGGCTACACCTTC. It is translated as CSSGTNYGYTF.

V is TRBV18 and J is TRBJ2-7, with 8 bases aligning to TRBD2. The V segment lost 3 bases and the J segment 3 bases; nucleotides outside the gene matches: 10. Germline V gene sequence: CDR1 KGHSH, CDR2 LQKENI. The CDR3 extends over 16 amino acids. The CDR3 protein is CASSPPGLEGLYEQYF. The DNA of the CDR3 is TGTGCCAGCTCACCCCCGGGACTAGAGGGACTCTACGAGCAGTACTTC.

This chain connects TRBV7-9 to TRBJ2-3; D is unclear. The CDR3 totals 19 residues. V lost 2 bases, J lost 0 bases, and 21 bases lay in between. Germline CDR1 is SEHNR and CDR2 is FQNEAQ (reference sequence). In nucleotides, the CDR3 is TGTGCCAGCAGCTTAAATTGGGTACTTAACGTTGCTAGCACAGATACGCAGTATTTT. As protein: CASSLNWVLNVASTDTQYF. The full variable domain, rest sourced from reference TRBV7-9 and TRBJ2-3, is DTGVSQNPRHKITKRGQNVTFRCDPISEHNRLYWYRQTLGQGPEFLTYFQNEAQLEKSRLLSDRFSAERPKGSFSTLEIQRTEQGDSAMYLCASSLNWVLNVASTDTQYFGPGTRLTVL.

V is TRBV7-8 and J is TRBJ2-7; TRBD2 matches at 8 bases. After removal of 6 bases from V and 2 bases from J, the junction contained 6 bases not matched to a gene. The CDR3 has 14 residues. In germline, CDR1 is SGHVS, CDR2 FQNEAQ. CDR3 sequence: CASSLPGLAYEQYF. CDR3 DNA: TGTGCCAGCAGTTTACCGGGACTAGCCTACGAGCAGTACTTC. Filled out from reference TRBV7-8 and TRBJ2-7, the complete variable domain reads GAGVSQSPRYKVAKRGQDVALRCDPISGHVSLFWYQQALGQGPEFLTYFQNEAQLDKSGLPSDRFFAERPEGSVSTLKIQRTQQEDSAVYLCASSLPGLAYEQYFGPGTRLTVT.

The J gene is TRBJ2-1, the V gene TRBV9; 10 positions agree with TRBD2. Per the germline V gene, CDR1 is SGDLS and CDR2 is YYNGEE. The CDR3 has 14 residues. The V segment lost 4 bases and the J segment 5 bases; nucleotides outside the gene matches: 3. CDR3 residues: CASSLAGVHNEQFF. The CDR3 DNA reads as TGTGCCAGCAGCCTAGCGGGAGTCCACAATGAGCAGTTCTTC.

In DNA form, the CDR3 reads TGTGCCTGGAGTGGAATCAGACGGGACCCCGGACTCCAAAACATTCAGTACTTC. Its translation is CAWSGIRRDPGLQNIQYF. The chain has TRBV30 and TRBJ2-4; possibly TRBD1 or TRBD2 for D (5 bases each). With 1 base removed from V and 5 bases from J, the gap between germline ends came to 24 bases. Germline values: CDR1 GTSNPN, CDR2 SVGIG (reference sequence). The CDR3 spans 18 residues.

This rearrangement joins TRBV19 to TRBJ2-3, with 9 bases that match TRBD1. J was trimmed by 5 bases and V by 5 bases; bases with no gene match: 5. The germline gives CDR1 LNHDA, CDR2 SQIVND (reference sequence). CDR3 length: 14 amino acids. CDR3 DNA: TGTGCCAGTAGTTTGGGACAGGGAGGAGATACGCAGTATTTT. Protein sequence: CASSLGQGGDTQYF.

Only one count was recorded for this clone. The CDR3 coding sequence is TGTGCCAGCAGCTTACCAGGGCAACAAGAGACCCAGTACTTC. Translated, it gives CASSLPGQQETQYF. The chain recombines TRBV5-8 with TRBJ2-5; maybe TRBD1 (5 bases). Germline V lookup: CDR1 SGHTS, CDR2 YDEGEE. The germline V and J ends were trimmed by 2 bases and 2 bases, with 10 bases remaining between them. This CDR3 comprises 14 residues.

This chain connects TRBV20-1 to TRBJ2-7; 7 bases align to TRBD2. This CDR3 is 11 amino acids long. CDR1 DFQATT and CDR2 SNEGSKA come from the germline V gene (reference sequence). J gave up 6 bases and V 5 bases, and 4 bases lay outside the gene matches. CDR3 coding DNA: TGCAGTGCTTACGGGGGGACCGAGCAGTACTTC. It specifies CSAYGGTEQYF.

This clone was found once. The chain uses TRBV30 and TRBJ1-3; no clear D. The CDR3 covers 12 residues. In germline, CDR1 is GTSNPN, CDR2 SVGIG (reference sequence). The V end was cut by 5 bases, the J end by 1 base, with 6 bases between. The CDR3 nucleotides read TGTGCCTGGGGAGGGTCTGGAAACACCATATATTTT. Protein sequence: CAWGGSGNTIYF. Based on the CDR3 plus reference TRBV30 and TRBJ1-3, the full variable domain is SQTIHQWPATLVQPVGSPLSLECTVEGTSNPNLYWYRQAAGRGLQLLFYSVGIGQISSEVPQNLSASRPQDRQFILSSKKLLLSDSGFYLCAWGGSGNTIYFGEGSWLTVV.

Note on this clone: Other DNA variants within this sample encode the same CDR3. The genes are TRBV5-1 and TRBJ2-7; D not resolved. This CDR3 has 14 amino acids. Deletions cut 0 bases from V and 0 bases from J, with 7 bases between. In germline, CDR1 is SGHRS, CDR2 YFSETQ. The CDR3 spells CASSLVGSSYEQYF. Here the CDR3 DNA reads TGCGCCAGCAGCTTGGTTGGAAGCTCCTACGAGCAGTACTTC.

The chain links TRBV7-8 to TRBJ1-1; 8 positions agree with TRBD1. V shed 1 base and J 3 bases; nucleotides not matched to a gene: 16. The CDR3 totals 19 residues. CDR1 SGHVS and CDR2 FQNEAQ come from the germline V gene. CDR3 sequence (DNA): TGTGCCAGCAGCTTAGAGGCCCCATGGGTTGGCAGGGGGCACACTGAAGCTTTCTTT. Its protein product is CASSLEAPWVGRGHTEAFF.

This clone has a single count. The same CDR3 is also encoded by other DNA sequences in this sample. The V gene is TRBV7-2, the J gene TRBJ2-1, with D uncertain. From germline, CDR1 is SGHTA and CDR2 FQGNSA. CDR3 size: 12 residues. V lost 6 bases, J lost 4 bases, and 7 bases lay in between. The chain's CDR3 is CASRRPYNEQFF. The CDR3, as DNA: TGTGCCAGCAGAAGGCCATACAATGAGCAGTTCTTC.

V usage is TRBV5-1 and J usage is TRBJ1-2; no clear D. The V and J ends lost 4 bases and 8 bases respectively, with 18 bases between them. The CDR3 spans 14 residues. CDR1 and CDR2 (germline): SGHRS, YFSETQ. The CDR3 nucleotides read TGCGCCAGCAGCCCGCTTTACTGGACGGAAGGCTACACCTTC. Amino acid sequence: CASSPLYWTEGYTF.

The CDR3 DNA reads as TGTGCCAGCAGTTTAGAACTAGCGGGTCAGGATGAGCAGTTCTTC. Translated: CASSLELAGQDEQFF. The rearrangement uses TRBV27 and TRBJ2-1; TRBD2 matches 9 bases. The CDR3 has 15 residues. V was pared by 2 bases and J by 8 bases, with 7 bases of the junction left unmatched. Germline V lookup: CDR1 MNHEY, CDR2 SMNVEV (reference sequence).

This chain links TRBV6-5 with TRBJ2-3; tentatively, D is TRBD2 (5 bases). CDR3 length equals 15 residues. Germline CDR1 is MNHEY and CDR2 is SVGAGI. V shed 2 bases and J shed 2 bases, with 11 bases lying between them. The CDR3 nucleotides read TGTGCCAGCAGTTACAGGGCGGGTTTCACAGATACGCAGTATTTT. Translating it yields CASSYRAGFTDTQYF.

The chain links TRBV11-2 to TRBJ2-7; 8 nucleotides align to TRBD2. In germline, CDR1 is SGHAT, CDR2 FQNNGV. The CDR3 extends over 15 amino acids. V dropped 1 base and J dropped 5; count of bases not matched to a gene: 7. CDR3 sequence reads: CASSLVQRESHEQYF. The CDR3 nucleotides are TGTGCCAGCAGCTTAGTCCAGCGGGAGAGCCACGAGCAGTACTTC.

This clone was observed a handful of times. The V gene is TRBV20-1, the J gene TRBJ2-3; no clear D. Between the trimmed V and J ends, which lost 5 bases and 0 bases, there was a span of 3 bases. The V gene's germline CDR1 is DFQATT and CDR2 SNEGSKA (reference sequence). This CDR3 contains 11 residues. The chain's CDR3 is CSAYSTDTQYF. Here the CDR3 DNA reads TGCAGTGCTTACAGCACAGATACGCAGTATTTT.

Turning to this clone: The same CDR3 is also encoded by other DNA sequences in this sample. The genes are TRBV18 and TRBJ2-7; D perhaps matches TRBD2 (5 bases). CDR1 KGHSH and CDR2 LQKENI come from the germline V gene. V lost 3 bases and J lost 7, with 7 bases in between. This CDR3 comprises 11 residues. The CDR3 is CASSPGVEQYF. The CDR3 DNA follows: TGTGCCAGCTCACCCGGGGTAGAGCAGTACTTC.

The genes are TRBV13 and TRBJ2-7; the D gene could be TRBD1 or TRBD2 (5 bases each). With 5 bases removed from V and 5 bases from J, the gap between germline ends came to 13 bases. Germline V gene sequence: CDR1 PRHDT, CDR2 FYEKMQ (reference sequence). The CDR3 is 13 residues long. The CDR3 is CASSNGTVHEQYF. DNA of the CDR3: TGTGCCAGCAGCAACGGGACGGTCCACGAGCAGTACTTC.